Presented here are 7 T cell receptor beta chains from one specimen sequenced in a study of CXCR3-negative and CXCR3-positive naive CD8 T cells. Findings of the study overall: Hydrophobicity was higher for TRB CDR3s found in CXCR3-positive naive cells than in CXCR3-negative naive cells.

Carrying UMI labels, the TRB cDNA libraries were prepared through 5' RACE. One entry per CDR3 protein, without DNA, is what TCRdb gives after re-calling the 5' RACE reads. This specimen shows tens of thousands of distinct CDR3 sequences; the ten leading clones hold approximately 0.5%. These receptors' antigens are unknown. The sequenced sample consisted of naive CXCR3+ CD8+ T cells from blood. As for subset: CD45RO-CCR7+CD27+CD95- naive CD8+ T cells expressing CXCR3 (TNR3+). The receptors derive from a human donor in good health. Some clones in this sample may be carry-over from other donors' samples.

V and J are TRBV2 and TRBJ2-2. Per germline, CDR1 SNHLY and CDR2 FYNNEI. The CDR3 totals 15 residues. The chain's CDR3 is CASSESGGDTGELFF.

The chain uses TRBV27 and TRBJ1-5; TCRdb gives TRBD1 as the D gene, but with no DNA this cannot be confirmed. Germline V gene lookup returns CDR1 MNHEY and CDR2 SMNVEV (reference sequence). This CDR3 is 13 amino acids long. The CDR3 spells CASREGEGQPQHF.

This chain links TRBV6-4 with TRBJ2-1. This CDR3 is built from 15 residues. Germline-derived CDR1 and CDR2 are MRHNA and SNTAGT. The CDR3 reads CASSPQGDSYNEQFF.

V gene TRBV20-1 combines with J gene TRBJ2-7; TCRdb lists TRBD2, though no DNA is available to test this call. Germline loops: CDR1 DFQATT, CDR2 SNEGSKA (reference sequence). This CDR3 is built from 15 residues. The CDR3 region is CSARKSRLPANEQYF.

The V gene is TRBV29-1, the J gene TRBJ1-1; TCRdb outputs TRBD1, but without DNA this stays unchecked. CDR3 length equals 13 residues. Per the germline V gene, CDR1 is SQVTM and CDR2 is ANQGSEA. CDR3 loop: CSVEESSDRGAFF.

The rearrangement joins TRBV23-1 to TRBJ1-1. TRBV23-1 belongs to the ORF category, with a function that is uncertain. The CDR3 has 16 residues. This CDR3 reads CASSQPPVVLYTEAFF.

The chain uses TRBV7-2 and TRBJ1-2. Germline V gene data show CDR1 as SGHTA and CDR2 as FQGNSA. This CDR3 is built from 11 residues. The CDR3: CASSLGGGYTF.